This T cell receptor (beta chain) comes out of a study of cytomegalovirus exposure and HLA in healthy donors. A remark on this clone: The target antigen is unknown.

The CDR3 extends over 15 amino acids. Trimming took off 6 bases at V and 4 bases at J, with 18 bases between the two ends. The germline CDR1 and CDR2 sequences are SNHLY and FYNNEI. General study points: Rare TCR sequences predominated, though certain public TCRs were found in many donors.

PCR used 60 Vbeta primers and 13 Jbeta primers. Generated by immunoSEQ multiplex PCR, the TCRdb table keeps only in-frame clones and is missing some. The table lists more than 100,000 clones. V usage is TRBV2 and J usage is TRBJ1-2, with D perhaps TRBD1 (5 bases). The sample was PBMCs. The TCR was taken from a man between 18 and 35 years old in good health and CMV-seronegative. The DNA of the CDR3 is TGTGCCAGCAGGAAGGTTGGGGGGGAGATCTATGGCTACACCTTC. This gives the protein CASRKVGGEIYGYTF.